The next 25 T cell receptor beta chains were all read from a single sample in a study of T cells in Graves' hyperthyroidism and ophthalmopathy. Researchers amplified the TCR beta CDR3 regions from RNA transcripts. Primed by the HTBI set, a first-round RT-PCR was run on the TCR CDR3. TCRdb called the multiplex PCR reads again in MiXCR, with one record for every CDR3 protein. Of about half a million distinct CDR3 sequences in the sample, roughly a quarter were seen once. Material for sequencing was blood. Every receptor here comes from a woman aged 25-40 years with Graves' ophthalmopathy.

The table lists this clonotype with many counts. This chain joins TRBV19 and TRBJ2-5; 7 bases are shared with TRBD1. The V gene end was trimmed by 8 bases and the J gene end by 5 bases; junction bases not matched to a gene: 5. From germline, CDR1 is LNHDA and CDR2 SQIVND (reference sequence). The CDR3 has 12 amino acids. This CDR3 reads CASHGTEETQYF. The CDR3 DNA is TGTGCCAGTCATGGGACAGAGGAGACCCAGTACTTC.

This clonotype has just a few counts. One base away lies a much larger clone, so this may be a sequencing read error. The CDR3 spells CASSEAGRQGVETKYF. The DNA of the CDR3 is TGTGCCAGCAGTGAAGCGGGCCGGCAGGGAGTAGAGACCAAGTACTTC. This sequence joins TRBV6-1 and TRBJ2-5, with D tentatively TRBD1 or TRBD2 (5 bases each). The CDR3 contains 16 residues. In germline, CDR1 is MNHNS, CDR2 SASEGT.

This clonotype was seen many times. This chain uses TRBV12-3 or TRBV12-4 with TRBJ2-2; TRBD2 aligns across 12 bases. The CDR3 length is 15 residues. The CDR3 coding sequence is TGTGCAAGCCTAGCGGGGGGGCCGGACACCGGGGAGCTGTTTTTT. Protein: CASLAGGPDTGELFF.

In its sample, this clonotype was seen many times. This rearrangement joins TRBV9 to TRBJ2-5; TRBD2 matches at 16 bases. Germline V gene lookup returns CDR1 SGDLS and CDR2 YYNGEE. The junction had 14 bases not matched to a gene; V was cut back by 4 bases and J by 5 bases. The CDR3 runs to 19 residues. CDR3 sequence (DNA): TGTGCCAGCAGCCACACACCGGGACTAGCGGGGGGGCAGGGGGAGACCCAGTACTTC. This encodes CASSHTPGLAGGQGETQYF.

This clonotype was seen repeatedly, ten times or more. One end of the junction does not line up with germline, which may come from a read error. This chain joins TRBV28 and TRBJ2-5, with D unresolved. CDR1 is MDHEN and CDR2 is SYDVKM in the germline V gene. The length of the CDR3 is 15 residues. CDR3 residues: CASSSPQDNQETQYF. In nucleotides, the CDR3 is TGTGCCAGCAGTTCACCCCAGGATAACCAGGAGACCCAGTACTTC.

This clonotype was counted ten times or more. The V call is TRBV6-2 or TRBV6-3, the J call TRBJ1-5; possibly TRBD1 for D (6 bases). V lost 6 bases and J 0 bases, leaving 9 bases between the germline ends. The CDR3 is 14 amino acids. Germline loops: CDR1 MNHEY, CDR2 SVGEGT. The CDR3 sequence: CASSGQSSNQPQHF. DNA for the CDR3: TGTGCCAGCAGCGGACAGTCTAGCAATCAGCCCCAGCATTTT.

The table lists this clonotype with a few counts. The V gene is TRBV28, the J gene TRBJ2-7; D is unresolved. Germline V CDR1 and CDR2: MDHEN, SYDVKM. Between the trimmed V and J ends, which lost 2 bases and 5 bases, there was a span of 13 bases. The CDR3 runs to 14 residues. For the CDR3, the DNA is TGTGCCAGCAGTTTACGCGGAGAGTCCCACGAGCAGTACTTC. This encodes CASSLRGESHEQYF. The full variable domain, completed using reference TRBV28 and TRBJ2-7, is DVKVTQSSRYLVKRTGEKVFLECVQDMDHENMFWYRQDPGLGLRLIYFSYDVKMKEKGDIPEGYSVSREKKERFSLILESASTNQTSMYLCASSLRGESHEQYFGPGTRLTVT.

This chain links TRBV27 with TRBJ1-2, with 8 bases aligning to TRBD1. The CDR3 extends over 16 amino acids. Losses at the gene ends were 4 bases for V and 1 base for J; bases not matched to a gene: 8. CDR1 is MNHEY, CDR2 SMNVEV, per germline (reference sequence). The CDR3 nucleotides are TGTGCCAGCAGTTCCCTAGGGACAGGTTTTAACTATGGCTACACCTTC. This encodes CASSSLGTGFNYGYTF.

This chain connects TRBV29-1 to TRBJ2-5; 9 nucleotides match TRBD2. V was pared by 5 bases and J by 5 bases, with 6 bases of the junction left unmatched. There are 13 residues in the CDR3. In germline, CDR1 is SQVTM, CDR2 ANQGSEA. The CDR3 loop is CSVKVAGGETQYF. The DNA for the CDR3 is TGCAGCGTTAAAGTGGCGGGAGGGGAGACCCAGTACTTC.

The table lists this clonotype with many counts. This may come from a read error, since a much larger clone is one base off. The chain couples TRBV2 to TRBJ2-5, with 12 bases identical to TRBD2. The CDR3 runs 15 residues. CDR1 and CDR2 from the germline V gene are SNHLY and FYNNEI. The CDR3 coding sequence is TGTGCCAGCAGTCCTAGCGGGGGGGCTGAAGAGACCCGGTACTTC. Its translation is CASSPSGGAEETRYF.

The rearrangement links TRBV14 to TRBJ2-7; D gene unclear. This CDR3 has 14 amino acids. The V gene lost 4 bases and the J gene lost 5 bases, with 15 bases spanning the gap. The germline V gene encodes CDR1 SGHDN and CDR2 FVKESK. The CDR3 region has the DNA TGTGCCAGCAGCCTCGTACAGTGCCACGACGAGCAGTACTTC. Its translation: CASSLVQCHDEQYF.

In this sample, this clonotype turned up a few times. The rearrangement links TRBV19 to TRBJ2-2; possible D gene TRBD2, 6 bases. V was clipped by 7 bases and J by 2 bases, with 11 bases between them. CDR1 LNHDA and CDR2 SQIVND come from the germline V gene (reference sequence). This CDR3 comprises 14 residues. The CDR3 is CASKGRGNTGELFF. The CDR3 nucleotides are TGTGCCAGTAAAGGGCGGGGAAACACCGGGGAGCTGTTTTTT.

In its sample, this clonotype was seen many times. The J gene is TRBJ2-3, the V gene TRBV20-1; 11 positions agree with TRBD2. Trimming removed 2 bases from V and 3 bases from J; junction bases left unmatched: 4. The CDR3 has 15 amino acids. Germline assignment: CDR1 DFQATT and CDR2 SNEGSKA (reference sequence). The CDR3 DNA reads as TGCAGTGCTAGAATGGTAGCGGGGGGGACAGATACGCAGTATTTT. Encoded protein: CSARMVAGGTDTQYF.

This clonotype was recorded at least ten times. CDR3 amino acids: CASSIGTGTGGEQQYF. CDR3 in DNA: TGTGCCAGCAGCATAGGAACCGGGACAGGGGGCGAACAGCAGTACTTC. The rearrangement uses TRBV9 and TRBJ2-7; TRBD1 matches 12 bases. This CDR3 has 16 amino acids. V was clipped by 4 bases and J by 8 bases; unmatched bases: 13. Germline lookup yields CDR1 SGDLS and CDR2 YYNGEE.

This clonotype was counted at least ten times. The CDR3 DNA sequence: TGCGCCAGCAGCTTGGTACCGGGGCAGACCTACGAGCAGTACTTC. Encoded protein: CASSLVPGQTYEQYF. The rearrangement uses TRBV5-1 and TRBJ2-7; the D call may be TRBD1 or TRBD2 (5 bases each). The CDR3 consists of 15 residues. Trimming cost V 0 bases and J 2 bases, with 12 bases left between them. From germline, CDR1 is SGHRS and CDR2 YFSETQ.

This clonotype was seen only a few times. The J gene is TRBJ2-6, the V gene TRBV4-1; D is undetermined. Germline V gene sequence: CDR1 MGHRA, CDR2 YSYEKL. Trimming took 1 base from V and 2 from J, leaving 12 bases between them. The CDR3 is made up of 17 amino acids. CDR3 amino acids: CASSQVRTVTGANVLTF. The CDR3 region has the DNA TGCGCCAGCAGCCAAGTTCGCACAGTGACTGGGGCCAACGTCCTGACTTTC.

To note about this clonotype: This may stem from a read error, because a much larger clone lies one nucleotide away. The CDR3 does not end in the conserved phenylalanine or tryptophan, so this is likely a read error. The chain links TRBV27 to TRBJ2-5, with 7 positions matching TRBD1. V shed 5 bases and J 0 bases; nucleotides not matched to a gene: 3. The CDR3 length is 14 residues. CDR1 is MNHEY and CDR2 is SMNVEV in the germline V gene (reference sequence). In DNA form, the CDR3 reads TGTGCCAGCAGTCCCGACAGGGACCAAGAGACCCAGTACTCC. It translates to CASSPDRDQETQYS.

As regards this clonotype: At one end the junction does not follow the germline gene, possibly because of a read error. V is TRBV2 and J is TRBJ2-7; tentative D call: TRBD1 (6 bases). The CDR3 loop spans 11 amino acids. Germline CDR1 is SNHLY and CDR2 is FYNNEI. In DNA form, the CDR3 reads TGTGCCACCAGTGCAGGGGACGAGCAGTACTTC. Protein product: CATSAGDEQYF.

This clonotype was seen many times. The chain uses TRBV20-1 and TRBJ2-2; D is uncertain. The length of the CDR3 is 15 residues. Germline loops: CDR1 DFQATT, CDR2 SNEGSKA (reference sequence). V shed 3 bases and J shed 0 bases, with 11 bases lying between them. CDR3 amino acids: CSASGYPSNTGELFF. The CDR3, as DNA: TGCAGTGCTAGTGGCTACCCTTCGAACACCGGGGAGCTGTTTTTT.

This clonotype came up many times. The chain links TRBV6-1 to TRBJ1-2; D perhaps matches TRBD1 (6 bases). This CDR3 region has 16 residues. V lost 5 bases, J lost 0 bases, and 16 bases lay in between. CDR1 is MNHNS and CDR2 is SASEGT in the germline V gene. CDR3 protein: CASSRDTQKPNYGYTF. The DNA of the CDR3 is TGTGCCAGCAGTAGGGACACCCAGAAACCTAACTATGGCTACACCTTC.

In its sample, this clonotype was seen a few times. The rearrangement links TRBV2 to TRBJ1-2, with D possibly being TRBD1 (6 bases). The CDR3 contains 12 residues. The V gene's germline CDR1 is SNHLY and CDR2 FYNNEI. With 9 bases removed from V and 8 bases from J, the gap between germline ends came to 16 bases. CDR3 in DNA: TGTGCCAGACAGGGAAATGTGGGAGGCTACACCTTC. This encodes CARQGNVGGYTF. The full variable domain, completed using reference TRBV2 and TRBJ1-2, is EPEVTQTPSHQVTQMGQEVILRCVPISNHLYFYWYRQILGQKVEFLVSFYNNEISEKSEIFDDQFSVERPDGSNFTLKIRSTKLEDSAMYFCARQGNVGGYTFGSGTRLTVV.

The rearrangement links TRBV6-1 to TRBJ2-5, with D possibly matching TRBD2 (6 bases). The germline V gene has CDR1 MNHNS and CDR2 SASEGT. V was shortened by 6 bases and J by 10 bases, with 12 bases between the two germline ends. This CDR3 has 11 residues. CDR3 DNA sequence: TGTGCCAGCAGACGCGGAGGGGACCAGTACTTC. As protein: CASRRGGDQYF.

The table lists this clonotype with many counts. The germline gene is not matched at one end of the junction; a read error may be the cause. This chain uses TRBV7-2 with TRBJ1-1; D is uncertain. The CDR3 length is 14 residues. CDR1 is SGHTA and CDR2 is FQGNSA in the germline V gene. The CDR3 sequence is CASSLVGRNTEAFF. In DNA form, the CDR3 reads TGTGCCAGCAGCTTAGTAGGCAGGAACACAGAAGCTTTCTTT.

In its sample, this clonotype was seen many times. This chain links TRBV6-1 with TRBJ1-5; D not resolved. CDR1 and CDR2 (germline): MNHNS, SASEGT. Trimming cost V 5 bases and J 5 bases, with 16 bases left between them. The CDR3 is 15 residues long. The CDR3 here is CASSQAKSNHQPQHF. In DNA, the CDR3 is TGTGCCAGCAGTCAGGCTAAGTCGAACCATCAGCCCCAGCATTTT.

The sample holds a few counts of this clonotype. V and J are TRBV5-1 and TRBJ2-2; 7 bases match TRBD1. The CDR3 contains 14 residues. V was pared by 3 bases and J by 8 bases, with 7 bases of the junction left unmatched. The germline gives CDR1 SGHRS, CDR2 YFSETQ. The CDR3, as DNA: TGCGCCAGCAGCTCATATGACAGGGCTGGGGAGCTGTTTTTT. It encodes CASSSYDRAGELFF. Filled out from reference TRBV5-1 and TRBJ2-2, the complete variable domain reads KAGVTQTPRYLIKTRGQQVTLSCSPISGHRSVSWYQQTPGQGLQFLFEYFSETQRNKGNFPGRFSGRQFSNSRSEMNVSTLELGDSALYLCASSSYDRAGELFFGEGSRLTVL.